These T cell receptor beta chains were read from a single sample in a study of post-analysis software for immune sequencing data. TCRdb analysed the PCR reads with MiXCR anew, one entry per CDR3 protein. Of 380,000 or so distinct CDR3 sequences in the sample, approximately 38% were seen once. Sample: blood. These receptors originate from a girl between 5 and 17 years old with multiple sclerosis. The CDR3 runs from the conserved cysteine through the conserved F or W. A D gene is named only where the DNA matches it firmly. The size entry is marked missing in some rows and otherwise reads once, few, many or a size class.

. TRBJ2-5 TRBV4-1 . CASSQDLALGETQYF TGCGCCAGCAGCCAAGATCTAGCGCTAGGAGAGACCCAGTACTTC
. TRBJ2-1 TRBV10-2 . CASSDPSPNEQFF TGCGCCAGCAGTGATCCGAGCCCCAATGAGCAGTTCTTC
TRBD1 TRBJ2-1 TRBV27 few CASSLLGQGEQFF TGTGCCAGCAGTTTACTGGGACAGGGAGAGCAGTTCTTC
. TRBJ1-1 TRBV12-3/TRBV12-4 . CASSWTATETEAFF TGTGCCAGCAGTTGGACAGCAACTGAGACTGAAGCTTTCTTT
. TRBJ2-4 TRBV28 few CASSLNIKFDFQYF TGTGCCAGCAGTTTAAATATTAAATTTGACTTTCAGTACTTC
. TRBJ2-7 TRBV6-5 . CASSPDSTDQYF TGTGCCAGCAGCCCGGACTCCACAGACCAGTACTTC
TRBD2 TRBJ2-3 TRBV6-5 . CASSSGLAGGLRRSTDTQYF TGTGCCAGCAGTTCCGGACTAGCGGGGGGACTCCGGCGAAGCACAGATACGCAGTATTTT
TRBD1 TRBJ1-2 TRBV20-1 . CSASSGGTYGYTF TGCAGTGCTAGTTCAGGGGGTACCTATGGCTACACCTTC
TRBD1 TRBJ2-7 TRBV6-2/TRBV6-3 . CASIQDRAGFYEQYF TGTGCCAGCATCCAAGACAGGGCGGGCTTCTACGAGCAGTACTTC
TRBD1 TRBJ2-7 TRBV7-9 many CASSFRDSYEQYF TGTGCCAGCAGTTTCCGGGACAGCTACGAGCAGTACTTC
. TRBJ2-6 TRBV7-3 . CASSFVPSSGANVLTF TGTGCCAGCAGCTTTGTTCCAAGCTCTGGGGCCAACGTCCTGACTTTC
. TRBJ1-5 TRBV4-2 . CASRPGAERNQPQHF TGTGCCAGCAGACCCGGGGCGGAGCGCAATCAGCCCCAGCATTTT